This section outlines one T cell receptor beta chain sequence together with its context. These data are taken from a study of blood T cell repertoires in COVID-19. Study in general: The cDNA or gDNA used as material had been derived from T cells, B-cell-depleted T cells, or PBMCs.

Measured with immunoSEQ multiplex PCR; TCRdb has only the in-frame clones, and not every one. The sample holds a few hundred thousand clones, about 86% seen once. V trimming: 4 bases; J trimming: 0 bases; junction bases outside the gene matches: 2. CDR3 length equals 15 residues. The V gene's germline CDR1 is SEHNR and CDR2 FQNEAQ (reference sequence). The source material was peripheral blood. This TCR was sampled from a woman in her seventies with COVID-19, enrolled during active disease. This chain links TRBV7-9 with TRBJ1-3, with 8 bases identical to TRBD1. CDR3 DNA sequence: TGTGCCAGCAGCTCTACAGGGGGCTCTGGAAACACCATATATTTT. Protein product: CASSSTGGSGNTIYF.